This T cell receptor (beta chain) was identified in a study of blood T cell repertoires in COVID-19. Study information: Researchers got acute and convalescent COVID-19 samples from the United States, Italy and Spain. Sources were T cells, B-cell-depleted T cells, or PBMCs; the material itself was cDNA or gDNA.

Authors' data handling: The authors estimated nucleated cell counts from reference gene primer amplification. Some clones are missing from TCRdb's copy, which holds only in-frame ones; the method was immunoSEQ multiplex PCR. The V and J calls and the clone size are those of that table, but D and trimming were determined from the DNA. The sample holds 200,000 to 300,000 clones, roughly 80% seen once. Germline-derived CDR1 and CDR2 are SGDLS and YYNGEE. V lost 3 bases, J lost 4 bases, and 1 base stayed unmatched. There are 14 residues in the CDR3. This receptor was identified in a man aged 60-69 years with acute or convalescent COVID-19. The chain carries TRBV9 and TRBJ1-3; 10 bases are a match to TRBD1. Input material: peripheral blood. The CDR3 loop reads CASSAGQGGNTIYF. For the CDR3, the DNA is TGTGCCAGCAGCGCGGGACAGGGGGGAAACACCATATATTTT. Using reference TRBV9 and TRBJ1-3 for the parts outside the CDR3, the full variable domain is DSGVTQTPKHLITATGQRVTLRCSPRSGDLSVYWYQQSLDQGLQFLIQYYNGEERAKGNILERFSAQQFPDLHSELNLSSLELGDSALYFCASSAGQGGNTIYFGEGSWLTVV.